This T cell receptor beta chain derives from a study of cytomegalovirus exposure and HLA in healthy donors. General study results and limits: Both high specificity and high sensitivity reportedly marked the classifier's diagnosis of cytomegalovirus status. Some V segments (TRBV6-2 and TRBV6-3 among them) were excluded as indistinguishable. Follow-up analysis seemed to connect common viral pathogens with several of the most significant clusters identified.

A note on this clone: Its cognate antigen is unknown.

Researchers ran the PCR with 60 Vbeta and 13 Jbeta primers. Method: immunoSEQ multiplex PCR; TCRdb's copy keeps in-frame clones and lacks some. This table holds some 190,000 clones, about three quarters found once. Despite likely unrecorded immune exposures, the donors were nominally healthy at the time of sampling. Germline CDR1 MDHEN, CDR2 SYDVKM. Deletions cut 3 bases from V and 6 bases from J, with 15 bases between. CDR3 length: 14 amino acids. The chain recombines TRBV28 with TRBJ2-7; D is perhaps TRBD1 (5 bases). This receptor was identified in a man between 18 and 29 years old in good health and CMV-seronegative. Input material: PBMCs. The DNA of the CDR3 is TGTGCCAGCAGTTTTCGTGGGCTGGGGCTCGAGCAGTACTTC. Its translation: CASSFRGLGLEQYF.